This T cell receptor beta chain was recovered during a study of CXCR3-negative and CXCR3-positive naive CD8 T cells. Regarding the study as a whole: Naive subsets displayed similar surface CD5, and TCR strength was inferred from TRB CDR3 properties. Comparably high diversity was seen in both naive subsets, and much lower diversity in memory CD8+ cells. Most assays used freshly isolated PBMCs, as cryopreservation partially reduced CXCR3.

Naive CD8+ T cells carried a CD45RO-CCR7+CD27+CD95- phenotype. The CDR3 extends over 13 amino acids. The study made its TRB cDNA libraries by 5' RACE, adding UMI labels. TCRdb re-called the 5' RACE reads and gives one entry per CDR3 protein, without DNA. The sample has roughly 89,000 distinct CDR3 sequences. For this clonotype: What it binds is unknown.

Sample: naive CXCR3- CD8+ T cells from blood. Indicated subset: CD45RO-CCR7+CD27+CD95- naive CD8+ T cells lacking CXCR3 (TNR3-). The rearrangement links TRBV12-3 or TRBV12-4 to TRBJ2-7; absent DNA, TCRdb's TRBD2 call cannot be checked. The clonotype originates from a human donor in good health. Some clones in this sample may be carry-over from other donors' samples. The CDR3 region is CASTAGVGYEQYF.